The present entry profiles one T cell receptor beta chain with its context. The antigen this receptor binds is unknown. The input lacks base qualities; no much larger clone sits a single base away. Measured from the cysteine to the phenylalanine, the CDR3 is 15 residues long. Just the 45-base CDR3 DNA is kept, in frame starting at base 1. V and J are truncated by 6 bases and 4 bases respectively, leaving an intervening sequence of 18 bases. For CDR1 and CDR2, the germline V gene lists SNHLY and FYNNEI. This specimen comes from a study of T cells in Graves' hyperthyroidism and ophthalmopathy (dated by TCRdb to the late 2010s). Study-level background: Peripheral blood samples were taken at initial diagnosis, before any treatment was given. The roughly 90 discovery patients were divided at random into training and test sets in a 7:3 ratio. An independent validation cohort of fewer than 20 hyperthyroidism patients and about 15 patients who later progressed to ophthalmopathy tested prospective prediction of ophthalmopathy. A discovery cohort of approximately 97 patients, 43 with Graves' ophthalmopathy and approximately 57 with stable Graves' hyperthyroidism, was used to find distinguishing TCR V-J signatures. In over five Graves' hyperthyroidism patients, the study also compared T-cell repertoires from thyroid tissue with T-cell repertoires from blood. Following sampling, methimazole starting at 30 mg daily was given to hyperthyroidism patients, and high-dose intravenous methylprednisolone was given to ophthalmopathy patients. According to the paper, TCR Vbeta CDR3 sequencing was carried out on over 130 peripheral blood samples, which came from 40 to 45 ophthalmopathy, around 74 hyperthyroidism and about 17 progressor patients.

Amplification of TCR beta CDR3 regions was carried out from RNA transcripts. The TCR CDR3 was subjected to a first round of RT-PCR using the HTBI primer set and the Qiagen OneStep RT-PCR kit. Libraries were constructed in a second round of multiplex PCR, after which size selection and purification were carried out. Libraries were sequenced paired-end with 100 bp reads on an Illumina HiSeq2000. Per the authors' processing: SOAPnuke was used to process the raw data, removing reads that contained adapters or uncalled bases, had a mean Phred below 15, or lacked an exact match to the constant primer or identifier. COPE v1.2.5 was used to merge the high-quality paired reads, and each unique nucleotide sequence was defined as a clonotype. Clonotypes were aligned to IMGT TRBV, TRBD and TRBJ reference segments using MiTCR v1.1. Only V-J combinations with frequency above 0.0001, covering 99% to 99.2% of repertoires, were analysed. A TCS score was defined as the ratio of F50 (clonal expansion) to E x V (chaos), with BLOSUM62-based TCRdist applied between CDR3 peptides within each V-J. Welch's t-statistics and random forest reduced roughly 500 V-J features to 13, which were used in a naive Bayes classifier (R e1071). TCRdb itself trimmed the public reads at Q25 with fastp, ran MiXCR and retained productive beta chains. For every CDR3 protein sequence, its rows merge into one entry that carries the most common genes and DNA. The V and J calls, along with clone size, are taken from TCRdb and not from the paper's own processing. The sample table records 130,000 to 150,000 distinct CDR3 sequences; roughly a fifth of these occur just once. The top ten clonotypes cover about 67% of the sample.

Hyperthyroidism patients were newly diagnosed, had a disease duration of under 2 months, and were aged 18 to 65 years. Patients with uncontrolled infections, other autoimmune diseases, pregnancy or lactation were excluded. Clinical symptoms, serum thyroxine and TRAb, thyroid ultrasound, and orbital computed tomography formed the basis for the diagnoses. Blood from progressor patients was drawn when they were first diagnosed with hyperthyroidism, before any ophthalmopathy symptoms appeared. Ficoll-Paque density gradient centrifugation was used to isolate PBMCs from about 9.4 ml of fresh peripheral blood. Progressor patients were first diagnosed with Graves' hyperthyroidism and then developed ophthalmopathy during follow-up. Trizol reagent was used to extract total RNA, and RNA quality was then checked on an Agilent 2100 Bioanalyzer. Overall results and qualifications from the work: In validation, progression to ophthalmopathy was predicted by the model with about 70% sensitivity and 72.22% specificity, a median of around 6.5 months before onset. Most expanded thyroid clonotypes (frequency above 0.001) were also found in blood, which suggests that blood repertoires may mirror thyroid immune responses. In cross-validation, a model built on a 13 V-J signature told ophthalmopathy apart from stable hyperthyroidism with under 90% sensitivity and around 81% specificity, and in testing the same model reached 80%/75%. Sample size was not statistically predetermined, and blinding of investigators to group allocation was not performed.

The TCR was taken from a woman in her forties or fifties with Graves' hyperthyroidism that later progressed to Graves' ophthalmopathy. Recombination joined TRBV2 with TRBJ2-5; possibly the D gene is TRBD2, per 6 matching bases. The material sequenced was blood. For the CDR3, the sequence is CASRHSGGPRETQYF. The sequence in DNA is TGTGCCAGCAGACATTCCGGAGGGCCGCGAGAGACCCAGTACTTC.